The source of this T cell receptor beta chain is a study of molecular identifiers for immune sequencing clone quantification (dated by TCRdb to about 2018). General notes on the study: In a replicate experiment, RNA from approximately 22,000 or 94,000 naive CD8 T cells was split into five aliquots, four of which were sequenced. The study was a methods study using CD8 T cells to benchmark molecular-identifier clustering-based TCR repertoire sequencing (MIDCIRS) and TCR RNA copy counting.

Broad study findings and their caveats: Spiked-in Jurkat TCR RNA equal to a single cell's worth was reported to be detectable even within one million naive CD8 T cells. When barcode sub-clustering was left out, chimeric consensus sequences inflated TCR diversity, with chimeras reaching as high as 47%. The naive libraries included spiked-in Jurkat TCR RNA (about nine copies' worth), and this Jurkat TCR RNA is not part of the donor repertoire. Modeling gave 3 to 3.5 recovered TCR RNA copies per cell versus about 10 by digital PCR, implying approximately 32% capture efficiency. Clones above 20 RNA copies held over 97% of molecules in CMV-specific effector cells but under 1% in naive cells. Identical TCR molecules sharing a barcode could cause highly expanded clone sizes to be underestimated.

V is cut back by 7 bases and J by 4 bases, with 14 bases in the junction unmatched. Based on the germline V gene (reference sequence), the CDR1 and CDR2 sequences are LNHNV and YYDKDF. The CDR3 numbers 17 residues from cysteine through phenylalanine. Just CDR3 DNA is preserved here, 51 bases in frame from base 1. Libraries of naive CD8 T cells were generated from roughly 21,000 to 960,000 sorted cells, with 10%, 30% or 50% of the purified RNA used. On a BD FACSAria II, naive CD8 T cells were FACS-sorted as CD8+CD4-CCR7+CD45RA+ and collected into RLT Plus buffer. To test detection sensitivity, Jurkat RNA equal to approximately ten TCR copies was added to samples of roughly 17,000-1,100,000 naive CD8 T cells. CD8 T cells were enriched using RosetteSep CD8+ T Cell Enrichment Cocktail and Ficoll-Paque, and the enriched cells then underwent ACK red cell lysis. Library prep was done by PCR. Sequencing was performed on an Illumina HiSeq 4000. Bulk TCR libraries were generated as previously described, with the TCR primers listed in Table S5 used. The Qiagen AllPrep DNA/RNA kit was used to purify total RNA. Reads from multiple sequencing runs of the same library were pooled before analysis. As for the authors' bioinformatics: Only reads with exact TCR constant sequence were kept, trimmed to 150 nt, and grouped by their 12-nt molecular barcodes. Reads in each barcode group were sub-clustered using a 15% Levenshtein threshold, and a quality-weighted consensus sequence was built for each RNA molecule. Non-functional sequences were discarded, and so were lower-count sequences lying one edit away from another sequence. Barcode sub-clusters with fewer than 20% of the maximum read count were removed, based on fitting two negative binomial distributions. TCRdb cleaned the public reads at Q25 with fastp, built clones with MiXCR and kept in-frame beta chains. Each record represents a unique CDR3 protein, reported with the most common genes and DNA among its rows. Clone size and V and J calls follow TCRdb, not the original study. The sample has fewer than 350,000 distinct CDR3 sequences on record, about 21% of them singletons. Clones ranked in the top ten supply more than 0.8% of the sample.

Of note for this clonotype: Its antigen is unknown. No base qualities exist here, and no much larger clone lies one base off it.

This sequence originates from a human donor in good health. Some libraries in this study had Jurkat cell RNA spiked in. The chain is made from TRBV15 and TRBJ2-3; TRBD2 fits 10 bases in the junction. The sample taken for sequencing was naive CD8+ T cells from blood, with Jurkat cell RNA spiked in. The cell subset or site label on this specimen signifies: FACS-sorted CD8+CD4-CCR7+CD45RA+ naive T cells. The CDR3 amino acid sequence is: CATTTSRLAGNPDTQYF. In nucleotides, the sequence is TGTGCCACCACCACCTCGAGACTAGCGGGTAACCCAGATACGCAGTATTTT.